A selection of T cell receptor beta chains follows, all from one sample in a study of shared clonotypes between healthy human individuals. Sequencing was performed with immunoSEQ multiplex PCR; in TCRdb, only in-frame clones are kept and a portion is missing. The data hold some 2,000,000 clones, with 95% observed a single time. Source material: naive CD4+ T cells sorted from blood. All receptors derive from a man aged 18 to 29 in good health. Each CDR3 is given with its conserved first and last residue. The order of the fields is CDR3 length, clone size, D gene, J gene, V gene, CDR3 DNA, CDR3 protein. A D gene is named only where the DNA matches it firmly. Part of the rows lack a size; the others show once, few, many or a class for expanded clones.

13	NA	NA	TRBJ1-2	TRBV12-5	TGTGCTAGTGGTGAGGACAGCTTGTATGGCTACACCTTC	CASGEDSLYGYTF
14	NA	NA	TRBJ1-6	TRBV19	TGTGCCAGTAGTATCCAGGGAAAGGGTTCACCCCTCCACTTT	CASSIQGKGSPLHF
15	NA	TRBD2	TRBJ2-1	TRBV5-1	TGCGCCAGCAGCTTGGAAGGCGGGGGGCCCAATGAGCAGTTCTTC	CASSLEGGGPNEQFF
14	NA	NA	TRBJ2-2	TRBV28	TGTGCCAGCTTGTGGGGCTCGAACACCGGGGAGCTGTTTTTT	CASLWGSNTGELFF
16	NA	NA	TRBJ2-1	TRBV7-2	TGTGCCAGCAGCTTAGTTGCTGGGGAGCCCTACAATGAGCAGTTCTTC	CASSLVAGEPYNEQFF
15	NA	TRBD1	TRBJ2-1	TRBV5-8	TGTGCCAGCAGCGCAGGACAGGGGGCCGTGAATGAGCAGTTCTTC	CASSAGQGAVNEQFF
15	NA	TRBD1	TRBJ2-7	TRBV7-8	TGTGCCAGCAGCTTAACGGGGGACAGGGGATACGAGCAGTACTTC	CASSLTGDRGYEQYF
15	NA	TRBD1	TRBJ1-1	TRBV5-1	TGCGCCAGCAGGCCCTCTGGACAGGGAGAGCAGGAAGCTTTCTTT	CASRPSGQGEQEAFF
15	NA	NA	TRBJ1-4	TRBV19	TGTGCCAGTCTCCGTTGGGACGGCATTAATGAAAAACTGTTTTTT	CASLRWDGINEKLFF
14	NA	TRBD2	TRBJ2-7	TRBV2	TGTGCCAGCATGGGGACTAGCGGGGGCTACGAGCAGTACTTC	CASMGTSGGYEQYF
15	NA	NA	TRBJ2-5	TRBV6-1	TGTGCCAGCAGTGAATCAGGACACTTCCAAGAGACCCAGTACTTC	CASSESGHFQETQYF
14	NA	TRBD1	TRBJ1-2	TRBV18	TGTGCCAGCTCACCCGACAGGGGCTCCTATGGCTACACCTTC	CASSPDRGSYGYTF
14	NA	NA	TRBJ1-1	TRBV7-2	TGTGCCAGCAGCTCCCGAACCGAGAACACTGAAGCTTTCTTT	CASSSRTENTEAFF
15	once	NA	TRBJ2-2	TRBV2	TGTGCCAGCCTTAGAGGGGCTGTGGGCACCGGGGAGCTGTTTTTT	CASLRGAVGTGELFF
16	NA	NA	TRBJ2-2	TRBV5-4	TGTGCCAGCAGCATTAGCGGAGACGCCAACACCGGGGAGCTGTTTTTT	CASSISGDANTGELFF
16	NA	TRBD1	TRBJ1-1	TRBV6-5	TGTGCCAGCAGTTACGGGGGACAGGGGACGAACACTGAAGCTTTCTTT	CASSYGGQGTNTEAFF
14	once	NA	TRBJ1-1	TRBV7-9	TGTGCCAGCAGCTTATTCCAGGAGAACACTGAAGCTTTCTTT	CASSLFQENTEAFF
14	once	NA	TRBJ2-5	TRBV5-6	TGTGCCAGCAGCTTGCGAGGGTATTCTGAGACCCAGTACTTC	CASSLRGYSETQYF
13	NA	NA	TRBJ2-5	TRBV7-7	TGTGCTAGCAGCCGCGGCGGGAAAGAGACCCAGTACTTC	CASSRGGKETQYF
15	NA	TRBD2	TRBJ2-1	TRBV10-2	TGCGCCAGCAGTGATTTGGCTAGCGGGGACAATGAGCAGTTCTTC	CASSDLASGDNEQFF
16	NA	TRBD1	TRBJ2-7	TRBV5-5	TGTGCCAGCAGCCCCGTCTGGGGACAGGGATCCTACGAGCAGTACTTC	CASSPVWGQGSYEQYF
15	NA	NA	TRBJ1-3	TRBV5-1	TGCGCCAGCAGCTTAGGCAGCCAATCTGGAAACACCATATATTTT	CASSLGSQSGNTIYF
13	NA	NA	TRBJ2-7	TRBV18	TGTGCCAGCTCACCAGGCAATGCCTACGAGCAGTACTTC	CASSPGNAYEQYF
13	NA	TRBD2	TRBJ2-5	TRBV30	TGTGCCTGGAGTGTACGCGGGGGGGAGACCCAGTACTTC	CAWSVRGGETQYF
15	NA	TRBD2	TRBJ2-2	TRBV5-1	TGCGCCAGCAGCCAGGGACTACCACTCACCGGGGAGCTGTTTTTT	CASSQGLPLTGELFF
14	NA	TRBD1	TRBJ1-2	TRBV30	TGTGCCTGGAGTGTATCGACAGGGAGCTATGGCTACACCTTC	CAWSVSTGSYGYTF
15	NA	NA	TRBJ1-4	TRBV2	TGTGCCAGCAGTGATGGGGGGAAACCAGATGAAAAACTGTTTTTT	CASSDGGKPDEKLFF
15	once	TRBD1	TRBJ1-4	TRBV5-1	TGCGCCAGCAGCTACCGGACAGGGGGCGCGAATCAACTGTTTTTT	CASSYRTGGANQLFF
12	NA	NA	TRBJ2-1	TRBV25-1	TGTGCCAGCAGTGAATTAAAAGGGGAGCAGTTCTTC	CASSELKGEQFF
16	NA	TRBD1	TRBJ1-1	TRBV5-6	TGTGCCAGCAGCTCTACAGGGGGCGCCATGAACACTGAAGCTTTCTTT	CASSSTGGAMNTEAFF
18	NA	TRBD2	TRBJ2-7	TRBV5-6	TGTGCCAGCAGCAACCCGGGACGCTGGGGACTAGCGGAACCAGGCCAGTACTTC	CASSNPGRWGLAEPGQYF
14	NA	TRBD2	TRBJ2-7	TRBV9	TGTGCCAGCAGCGCGACTAGCGGGAGCATCGAGCAGTACTTC	CASSATSGSIEQYF
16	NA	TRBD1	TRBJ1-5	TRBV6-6	TGTGCCAGCAGTTCCCAGGGGGCGGGCGGCAATCAGCCCCAGCATTTT	CASSSQGAGGNQPQHF
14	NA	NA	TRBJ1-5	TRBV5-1	TGCGCCAGCAGCTCGGCAGGGGGCAATCAGCCCCAGCATTTT	CASSSAGGNQPQHF
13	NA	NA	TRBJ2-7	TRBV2	TGTGCCAGCAGTGAGGCTGAGTGGAACGAGCAGTACTTC	CASSEAEWNEQYF
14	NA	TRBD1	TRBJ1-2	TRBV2	TGTGCCAGCAAAAACGCCGGGACAGGATATGGCTACACCTTC	CASKNAGTGYGYTF
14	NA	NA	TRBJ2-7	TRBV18	TGTGCCAGCTCACCACCGGGGACACCCTACGAGCAGTACTTC	CASSPPGTPYEQYF
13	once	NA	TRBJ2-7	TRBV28	TGTGCCAGCAGTTTATTACGTCCCTACGAGCAGTACTTC	CASSLLRPYEQYF
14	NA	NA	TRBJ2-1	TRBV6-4	TGTGCCAGCAGTGACTCCAGCTATTCCCGTGAGCAGTTCTTC	CASSDSSYSREQFF
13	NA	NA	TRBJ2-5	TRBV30	TGTGCCTGGAGTGTTGGGGGTCCAGAGACCCAGTACTTC	CAWSVGGPETQYF
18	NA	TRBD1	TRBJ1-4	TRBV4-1	TGCGCCAGCAGCCATCCACCGGGACAGGGTACCCTTAATGAAAAACTGTTTTTT	CASSHPPGQGTLNEKLFF
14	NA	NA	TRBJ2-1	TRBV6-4	TGTGCCAGCAGCCGGGGTGGAGGCTACAATGAGCAGTTCTTC	CASSRGGGYNEQFF
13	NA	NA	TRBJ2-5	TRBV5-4	TGTGCCAGCAGCTTGGGACAGGCAGAGACCCAGTACTTC	CASSLGQAETQYF
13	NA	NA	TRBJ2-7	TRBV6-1	TGTGCCAGCAGTGTCAGACAGGACTACGAGCAGTACTTC	CASSVRQDYEQYF
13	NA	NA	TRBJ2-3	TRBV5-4	TGTGCCACCAACACCGAGAGCACAGATACGCAGTATTTT	CATNTESTDTQYF
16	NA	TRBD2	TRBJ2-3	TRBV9	TGTGCCAGCAGCCCGGGGGGTGGGACTAGCGGGGAGACGCAGTATTTT	CASSPGGGTSGETQYF
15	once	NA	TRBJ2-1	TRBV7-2	TGTGCCAGCAGCCCAGGACTAGGGGGACACAATGAGCAGTTCTTC	CASSPGLGGHNEQFF
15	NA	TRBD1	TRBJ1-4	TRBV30	TGTGCCTGGAGGGACAGGGGGAGGGCTAATGAAAAACTGTTTTTT	CAWRDRGRANEKLFF
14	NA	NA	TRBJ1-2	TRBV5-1	TGCGCCAGCAGCTTGTATCAGGGCTTAGACGGCTACACCTTC	CASSLYQGLDGYTF
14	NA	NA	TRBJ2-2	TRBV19	TGTGCCAGTAGTAACCTACTACAGGGCGGGGAGCTGTTTTTT	CASSNLLQGGELFF